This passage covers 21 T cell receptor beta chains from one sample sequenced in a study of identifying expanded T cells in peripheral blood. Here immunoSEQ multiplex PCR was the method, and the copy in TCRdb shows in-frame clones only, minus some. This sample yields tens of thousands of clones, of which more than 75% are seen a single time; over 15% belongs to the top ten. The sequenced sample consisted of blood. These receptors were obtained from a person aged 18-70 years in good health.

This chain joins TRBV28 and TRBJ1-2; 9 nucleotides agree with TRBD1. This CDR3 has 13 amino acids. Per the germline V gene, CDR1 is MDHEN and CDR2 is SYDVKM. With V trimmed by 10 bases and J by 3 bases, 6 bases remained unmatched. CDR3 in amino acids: CATSRDRDYGYTF. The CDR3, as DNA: TGTGCCACGAGCCGGGACAGGGACTATGGCTACACCTTC.

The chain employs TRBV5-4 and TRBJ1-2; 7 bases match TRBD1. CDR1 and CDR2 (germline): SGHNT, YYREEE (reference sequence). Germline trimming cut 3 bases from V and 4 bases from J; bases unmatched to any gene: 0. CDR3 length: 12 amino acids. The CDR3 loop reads CASSWDSYGYTF. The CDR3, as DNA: TGTGCCAGCAGCTGGGACAGCTATGGCTACACCTTC.

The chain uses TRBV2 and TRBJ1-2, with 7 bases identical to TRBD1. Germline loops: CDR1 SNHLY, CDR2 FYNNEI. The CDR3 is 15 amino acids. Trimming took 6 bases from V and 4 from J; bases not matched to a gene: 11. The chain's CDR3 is CASSPGQPTFYGYTF. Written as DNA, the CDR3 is TGTGCCAGCAGCCCGGGACAGCCAACCTTCTATGGCTACACCTTC.

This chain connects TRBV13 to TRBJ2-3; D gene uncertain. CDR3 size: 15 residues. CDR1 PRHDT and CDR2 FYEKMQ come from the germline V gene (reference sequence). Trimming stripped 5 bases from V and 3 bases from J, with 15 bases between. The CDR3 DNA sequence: TGTGCCAGCAGCCCCCGGATGGACCTGACAGATACGCAGTATTTT. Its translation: CASSPRMDLTDTQYF.

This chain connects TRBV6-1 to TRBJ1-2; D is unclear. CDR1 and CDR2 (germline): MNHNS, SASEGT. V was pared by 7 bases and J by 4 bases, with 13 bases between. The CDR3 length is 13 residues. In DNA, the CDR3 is TGTGCCAGCAAGCCGCCGGGAGGCTATGGCTACACCTTC. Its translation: CASKPPGGYGYTF.

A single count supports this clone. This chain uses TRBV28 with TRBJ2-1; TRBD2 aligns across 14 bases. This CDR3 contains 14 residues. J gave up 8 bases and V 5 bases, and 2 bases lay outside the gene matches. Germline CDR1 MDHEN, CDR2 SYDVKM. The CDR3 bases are TGTGCCAGCAGTCGGGGACTAGCGGGGGATGAGCAGTTCTTC. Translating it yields CASSRGLAGDEQFF.

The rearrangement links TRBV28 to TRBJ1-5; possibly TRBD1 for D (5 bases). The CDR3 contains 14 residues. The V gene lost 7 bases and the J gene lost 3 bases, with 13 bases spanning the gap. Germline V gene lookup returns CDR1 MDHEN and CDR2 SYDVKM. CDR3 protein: CASTSTAYNQPQHF. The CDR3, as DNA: TGTGCCAGCACCTCGACAGCCTACAATCAGCCCCAGCATTTT.

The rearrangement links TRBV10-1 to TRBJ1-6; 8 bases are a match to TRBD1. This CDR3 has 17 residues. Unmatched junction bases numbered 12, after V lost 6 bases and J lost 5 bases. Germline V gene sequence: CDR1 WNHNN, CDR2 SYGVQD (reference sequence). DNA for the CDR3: TGCGCCAGCAGCGCCACCGGACAGGGTGGGGATAATTCACCCCTCCACTTT. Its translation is CASSATGQGGDNSPLHF.

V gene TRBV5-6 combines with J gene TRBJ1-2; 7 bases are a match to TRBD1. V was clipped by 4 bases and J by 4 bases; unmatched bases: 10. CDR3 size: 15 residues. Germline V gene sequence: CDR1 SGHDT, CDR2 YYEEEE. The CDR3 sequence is CASSSLTGTGYGYTF. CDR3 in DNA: TGTGCCAGCAGCAGCTTGACAGGGACCGGCTATGGCTACACCTTC.

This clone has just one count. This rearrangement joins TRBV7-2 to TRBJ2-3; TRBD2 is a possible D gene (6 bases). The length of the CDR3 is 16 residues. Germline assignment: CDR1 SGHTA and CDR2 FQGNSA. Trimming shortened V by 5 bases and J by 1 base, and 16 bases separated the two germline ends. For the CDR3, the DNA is TGTGCCAGCAGCCAAAGAACGTGGGGGGGCACAGATACGCAGTATTTT. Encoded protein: CASSQRTWGGTDTQYF.

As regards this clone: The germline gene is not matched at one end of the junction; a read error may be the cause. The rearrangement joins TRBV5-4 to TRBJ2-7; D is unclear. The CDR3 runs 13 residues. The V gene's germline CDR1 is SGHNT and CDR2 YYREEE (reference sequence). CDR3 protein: CASSRNAAVGLRF. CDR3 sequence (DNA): TGTGCCAGCAGCCGGAACGCGGCAGTTGGTTTACGTTTC.

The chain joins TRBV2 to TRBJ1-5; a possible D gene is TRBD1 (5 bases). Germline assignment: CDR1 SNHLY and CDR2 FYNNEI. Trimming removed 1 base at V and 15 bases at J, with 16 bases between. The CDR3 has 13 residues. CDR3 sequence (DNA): TGTGCCAGCAGTGAAGATGGGGCTGGAGAATGGCATTTT. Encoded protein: CASSEDGAGEWHF. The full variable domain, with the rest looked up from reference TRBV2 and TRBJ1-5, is EPEVTQTPSHQVTQMGQEVILRCVPISNHLYFYWYRQILGQKVEFLVSFYNNEISEKSEIFDDQFSVERPDGSNFTLKIRSTKLEDSAMYFCASSEDGAGEWHFGDGTRLSIL.

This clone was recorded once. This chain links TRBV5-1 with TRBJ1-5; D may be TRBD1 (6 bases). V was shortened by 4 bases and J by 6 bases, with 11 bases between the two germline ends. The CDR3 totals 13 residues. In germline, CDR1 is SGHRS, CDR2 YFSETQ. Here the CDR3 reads CASSEQGGQPQHF. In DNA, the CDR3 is TGCGCCAGCAGCGAGCAAGGGGGTCAGCCCCAGCATTTT.

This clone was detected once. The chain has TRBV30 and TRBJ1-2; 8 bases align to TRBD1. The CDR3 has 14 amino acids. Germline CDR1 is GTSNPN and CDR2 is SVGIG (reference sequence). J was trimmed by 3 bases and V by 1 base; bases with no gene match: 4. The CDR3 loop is CAWSGNRGDYGYTF. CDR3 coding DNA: TGTGCCTGGAGTGGGAACAGGGGGGACTATGGCTACACCTTC.

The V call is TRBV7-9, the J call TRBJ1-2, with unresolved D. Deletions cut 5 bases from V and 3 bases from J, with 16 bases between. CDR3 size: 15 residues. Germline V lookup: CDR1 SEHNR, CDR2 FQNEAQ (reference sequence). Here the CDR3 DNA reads TGTGCCAGCAGCCTCCGTGGGCGGGAGGACTATGGCTACACCTTC. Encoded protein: CASSLRGREDYGYTF.

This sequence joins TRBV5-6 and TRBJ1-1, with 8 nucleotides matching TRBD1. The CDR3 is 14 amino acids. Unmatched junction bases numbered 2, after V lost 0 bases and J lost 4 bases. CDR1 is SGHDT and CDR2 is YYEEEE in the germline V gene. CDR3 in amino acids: CASSLGQGTTEAFF. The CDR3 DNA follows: TGTGCCAGCAGCTTGGGACAGGGGACCACTGAAGCTTTCTTT.

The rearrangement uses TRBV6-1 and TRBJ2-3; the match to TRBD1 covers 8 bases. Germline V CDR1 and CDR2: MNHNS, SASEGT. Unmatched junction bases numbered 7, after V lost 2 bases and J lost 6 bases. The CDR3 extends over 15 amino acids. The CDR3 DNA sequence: TGTGCCAGCAGTGAACACAACAGGGGGAGGGATACGCAGTATTTT. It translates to CASSEHNRGRDTQYF.

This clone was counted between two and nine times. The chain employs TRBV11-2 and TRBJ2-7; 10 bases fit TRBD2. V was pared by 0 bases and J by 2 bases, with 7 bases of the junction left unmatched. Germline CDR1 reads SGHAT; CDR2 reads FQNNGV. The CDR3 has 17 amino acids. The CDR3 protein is CASSLDLRSGGAYEQYF. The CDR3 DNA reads TGTGCCAGCAGCTTAGATCTAAGGAGCGGGGGGGCCTACGAGCAGTACTTC.

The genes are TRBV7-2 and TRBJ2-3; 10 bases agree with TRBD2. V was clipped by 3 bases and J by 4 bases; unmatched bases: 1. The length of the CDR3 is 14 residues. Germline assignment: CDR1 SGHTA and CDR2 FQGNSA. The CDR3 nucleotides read TGTGCCAGCAGCTTTACTAGCGGGGCAGATACGCAGTATTTT. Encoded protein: CASSFTSGADTQYF.

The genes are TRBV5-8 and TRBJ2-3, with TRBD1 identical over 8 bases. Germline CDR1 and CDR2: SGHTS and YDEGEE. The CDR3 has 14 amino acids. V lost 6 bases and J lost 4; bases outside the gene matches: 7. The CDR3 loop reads CASNRDRRPDTQYF. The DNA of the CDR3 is TGTGCCAGCAACCGGGACAGGAGGCCAGATACGCAGTATTTT.

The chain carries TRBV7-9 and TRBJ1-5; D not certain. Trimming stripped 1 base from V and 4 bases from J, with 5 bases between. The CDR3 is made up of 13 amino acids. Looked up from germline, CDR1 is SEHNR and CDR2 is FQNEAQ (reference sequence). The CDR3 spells CASSLDPNQPQHF. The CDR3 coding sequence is TGTGCCAGCAGCTTAGACCCTAATCAGCCCCAGCATTTT.